Below are 7 T cell receptor beta chains sequenced from a single sample in a study of blood T cell repertoires in COVID-19. Produced via immunoSEQ multiplex PCR; TCRdb's table is partial and in-frame only. The sample consists of approximately 210,000 clones, just under 85% of them appearing once. The sample taken for sequencing was PBMCs or T cells enriched from blood (not recorded which). These receptors all come from a middle-aged man who had recovered from COVID-19.

This rearrangement joins TRBV4-1 to TRBJ1-1, with a weak D call TRBD1 (6 bases). The germline gives CDR1 MGHRA, CDR2 YSYEKL. This CDR3 spans 15 amino acids. V was cut by 7 bases and J by 6 bases, with 21 bases left in between. In DNA, the CDR3 is TGCGCCAGCACTCTATCCCAGGGGATCATTGCTGAAGCTTTCTTT. Translating gives CASTLSQGIIAEAFF.

The chain joins TRBV19 to TRBJ1-5; D is possibly TRBD1 (6 bases). The CDR3 extends over 14 amino acids. The germline gives CDR1 LNHDA, CDR2 SQIVND (reference sequence). V lost 9 bases, J lost 4 bases, and 16 bases lay in between. DNA of the CDR3: TGTGCCAGCAACAGGGCAAACTTAAATCAGCCCCAGCATTTT. Translated, it gives CASNRANLNQPQHF.

The rearrangement joins TRBV6-2 or TRBV6-3 to TRBJ2-7; 10 bases match TRBD2. The CDR3 has 16 residues. Unmatched junction bases numbered 10, after V lost 3 bases and J lost 5 bases. The germline gives CDR1 MNHEY, CDR2 SVGEGT. The CDR3, as DNA: TGTGCCAGCAGTTATAGACGGGGACTAGCGAAGAACGAGCAGTACTTC. It specifies CASSYRRGLAKNEQYF.

The chain has TRBV28 and TRBJ1-2; no firm D call. The CDR3 consists of 13 residues. CDR1 MDHEN and CDR2 SYDVKM come from the germline V gene. V was clipped by 3 bases and J by 0 bases, with 5 bases between them. As DNA, the CDR3 is TGTGCCAGCAGTTTGGAGACTAACTATGGCTACACCTTC. The encoded protein is CASSLETNYGYTF.

The rearrangement joins TRBV7-8 to TRBJ2-1; TRBD2 matches at 7 bases. The CDR3 sequence is 18 residues long. J gave up 7 bases and V 3 bases, and 18 bases lay outside the gene matches. The germline gives CDR1 SGHVS, CDR2 FQNEAQ. The CDR3, as DNA: TGTGCCAGCAGCTTCCCCCACCCCGGGAGCGGGGCCCCGAATGAGCAGTTCTTC. This codes for CASSFPHPGSGAPNEQFF.

The V gene is TRBV2, the J gene TRBJ2-2, with 7 bases fitting TRBD1. V lost 7 bases to trimming and J lost 2 bases; unmatched junction nucleotides: 7. Germline V gene data show CDR1 as SNHLY and CDR2 as FYNNEI. The CDR3 length is 15 residues. CDR3 nucleotide sequence: TGTGCCAGCACAATTGACAGGGCAAACACCGGGGAGCTGTTTTTT. Residues: CASTIDRANTGELFF.

V usage is TRBV24-1 and J usage is TRBJ1-1; 12 bases line up with TRBD1. The germline gives CDR1 KGHDR, CDR2 SFDVKD. Germline trimming cut 8 bases from V and 14 bases from J; bases unmatched to any gene: 11. There are 13 residues in the CDR3. CDR3 residues: CATISGTGGLPFF. The CDR3 DNA is TGTGCCACCATCTCCGGGACAGGGGGCCTTCCGTTCTTT.